The next 27 T cell receptor beta chains were all read from a single sample in a study of blood T cell repertoires in COVID-19. Only in-frame clones appear in the TCRdb table, and some are missing; sequencing was by immunoSEQ multiplex PCR. The repertoire holds just under 65,000 clones, with roughly 76% as singletons. The sequencing sample was made of peripheral blood. Every receptor here comes from a human donor in a cohort sampled during active COVID-19.

V usage is TRBV2 and J usage is TRBJ1-5, with D possibly matching TRBD1 (5 bases). CDR3 length equals 15 residues. The germline CDR1 and CDR2 sequences are SNHLY and FYNNEI. Trimming removed 3 bases at V and 5 bases at J, with 14 bases between. The CDR3 sequence is CASSEWGQAYQPQHF. The CDR3 nucleotides read TGTGCCAGCAGTGAGTGGGGCCAGGCCTATCAGCCCCAGCATTTT.

The gene calls are TRBV19 and TRBJ1-1; D might be TRBD1 (5 bases). The CDR3 loop spans 11 amino acids. V was cut by 6 bases and J by 10 bases, with 12 bases left in between. CDR1 and CDR2 from the germline V gene are LNHDA and SQIVND (reference sequence). The CDR3 sequence is CASRTRDAAFF. The CDR3 nucleotides are TGTGCCAGTAGGACTAGGGACGCAGCTTTCTTT.

The rearrangement links TRBV5-8 to TRBJ1-1, with D possibly being TRBD1 (6 bases). CDR1 and CDR2 (germline): SGHTS, YDEGEE. The V gene lost 4 bases and the J gene lost 4 bases, with 14 bases spanning the gap. The CDR3 loop spans 14 amino acids. Here the CDR3 reads CASSRLQGGTEAFF. As DNA, the CDR3 is TGTGCCAGCAGCCGCCTACAGGGTGGCACTGAAGCTTTCTTT.

V gene TRBV30 combines with J gene TRBJ2-7; D is undetermined. The CDR3 is 14 residues long. Trimming shortened V by 2 bases and J by 2 bases, and 13 bases separated the two germline ends. CDR1 is GTSNPN, CDR2 SVGIG, per germline (reference sequence). For the CDR3, the DNA is TGTGCCTGGAGTTTCCTTAGTGTGCCCTACGAGCAGTACTTC. Translated, it gives CAWSFLSVPYEQYF.

The V and J genes are TRBV30 and TRBJ1-4; D perhaps matches TRBD1 (5 bases). Trimming stripped 2 bases from V and 4 bases from J, with 11 bases between. CDR3 length equals 14 residues. Looked up from germline, CDR1 is GTSNPN and CDR2 is SVGIG (reference sequence). In DNA, the CDR3 is TGTGCCTGGAGTCTGGGGGGGTTTAATGAAAAACTGTTTTTT. This translates into CAWSLGGFNEKLFF.

The J gene is TRBJ1-6, the V gene TRBV3-1 (or the pseudogene TRBV3-2); D perhaps matches TRBD1 (5 bases). Trimming cost V 5 bases and J 7 bases, with 9 bases left between them. Per the germline V gene, CDR1 is LGHDT and CDR2 is YNNKEL (reference sequence). The CDR3 length is 13 residues. CDR3 amino acids: CASSTRQNSPLHF. Written as DNA, the CDR3 is TGTGCCAGCAGCACCAGACAGAATTCACCCCTCCACTTT.

The chain is built from TRBV23-1 and TRBJ2-2, with D perhaps TRBD2 (6 bases). Being an ORF, TRBV23-1 has a function that is uncertain. The CDR3 is 15 residues long. Trimming shortened V by 4 bases and J by 5 bases, and 14 bases separated the two germline ends. The CDR3 is CASSPVGRRTGELFF. CDR3 in DNA: TGCGCCAGCAGTCCCGTGGGGAGGCGGACCGGGGAGCTGTTTTTT.

This clone appeared once. This sequence joins TRBV6-5 and TRBJ2-7; D might be TRBD1 (5 bases). This CDR3 has 15 amino acids. In germline, CDR1 is MNHEY, CDR2 SVGAGI. V was shortened by 5 bases and J by 0 bases, with 14 bases between the two germline ends. CDR3 region: CASSLRQFSSYEQYF. The CDR3 nucleotides read TGTGCCAGCAGTCTCAGACAGTTCTCCTCCTACGAGCAGTACTTC.

The chain combines TRBV3-1 (or the pseudogene TRBV3-2) with TRBJ2-3; weak D call: TRBD2 (7 bases). CDR1 LGHDT and CDR2 YNNKEL come from the germline V gene (reference sequence). The CDR3 has 14 residues. V lost 8 bases and J 4 bases, leaving 16 bases between the germline ends. This chain's CDR3 is CASAKGGGPDTQYF. Written as DNA, the CDR3 is TGTGCCAGCGCCAAGGGGGGGGGCCCAGATACGCAGTATTTT.

The V call is TRBV2, the J call TRBJ2-3, with a possible D match to TRBD1 (6 bases). Germline CDR1 reads SNHLY; CDR2 reads FYNNEI. The CDR3 runs to 14 residues. V lost 7 bases to trimming and J lost 4 bases, with 15 bases between them. The DNA of the CDR3 is TGTGCCAGCATGGGGCAGGGGATCGCAGATACGCAGTATTTT. This encodes CASMGQGIADTQYF. Variable domain in full (rest from reference TRBV2 and TRBJ2-3): EPEVTQTPSHQVTQMGQEVILRCVPISNHLYFYWYRQILGQKVEFLVSFYNNEISEKSEIFDDQFSVERPDGSNFTLKIRSTKLEDSAMYFCASMGQGIADTQYFGPGTRLTVL.

V is TRBV10-3 and J is TRBJ2-2; the D gene is possibly TRBD1 (6 bases). The CDR3 has 13 residues. Trimming cost V 9 bases and J 1 base, with 9 bases left between them. The germline CDR1 and CDR2 sequences are ENHRY and SYGVKD. Here the CDR3 reads CAMGAGNTGELFF. CDR3 bases: TGTGCCATGGGGGCAGGGAACACCGGGGAGCTGTTTTTT.

In its sample, this clone was seen once. The chain combines TRBV19 with TRBJ2-7; TRBD1 aligns across 10 bases. The trim removed 5 bases at V and 13 bases at J, leaving 17 bases unmatched. There are 15 residues in the CDR3. Germline CDR1 and CDR2: LNHDA and SQIVND (reference sequence). The CDR3 reads CASSSAGQGGAQLYF. The CDR3 bases are TGTGCCAGTAGTTCCGCCGGACAGGGGGGAGCACAACTTTACTTC.

This clone was counted at least ten times. The chain links TRBV3-1 (or the pseudogene TRBV3-2) to TRBJ2-2, with 7 positions matching TRBD1. The CDR3 is 15 amino acids. V was clipped by 4 bases and J by 3 bases; unmatched bases: 5. The germline gives CDR1 LGHDT, CDR2 YNNKEL (reference sequence). The CDR3, as DNA: TGTGCCAGCAGCCGTCGACAGGGTGACACCGGGGAGCTGTTTTTT. It encodes CASSRRQGDTGELFF.

The V call is TRBV6-2 or TRBV6-3, the J call TRBJ2-7; a possible D gene is TRBD1 (5 bases). V gave up 6 bases and J gave up 2 bases, with 11 bases separating them. This CDR3 has 13 residues. CDR1 MNHEY and CDR2 SVGEGT come from the germline V gene. The chain's CDR3 is CASSRTRAYEQYF. The CDR3 region has the DNA TGTGCCAGCAGCCGGACACGCGCCTACGAGCAGTACTTC.

The chain carries TRBV30 and TRBJ1-1, with 7 bases lining up with TRBD1. V gave up 3 bases and J gave up 3 bases; unmatched junction bases: 4. The CDR3 covers 13 residues. From germline, CDR1 is GTSNPN and CDR2 SVGIG (reference sequence). In DNA, the CDR3 is TGTGCCTGGAGAAGGGGGCTAGACACTGAAGCTTTCTTT. As protein: CAWRRGLDTEAFF.

This clone occurred a few times. The chain carries TRBV6-5 and TRBJ1-6; possible D gene TRBD1, 6 bases. Looked up from germline, CDR1 is MNHEY and CDR2 is SVGAGI. The CDR3 consists of 15 residues. The germline V and J ends were trimmed by 5 bases and 5 bases, with 13 bases remaining between them. The CDR3 is CASSPQGSNNSPLHF. DNA of the CDR3: TGTGCCAGCAGTCCCCAGGGGAGCAATAATTCACCCCTCCACTTT.

CDR3 sequence (DNA): TGTGCCAGCTCACGCCTAGCGGGGGACCCCACAGATACGCAGTATTTT. Its translation: CASSRLAGDPTDTQYF. The chain is built from TRBV18 and TRBJ2-3; 10 nucleotides agree with TRBD2. V shed 4 bases and J 2 bases; nucleotides not matched to a gene: 6. Germline V gene lookup returns CDR1 KGHSH and CDR2 LQKENI. CDR3 length equals 16 residues.

The rearrangement uses TRBV2 and TRBJ2-3; 7 nucleotides line up with TRBD2. Losses at the gene ends were 6 bases for V and 4 bases for J; bases not matched to a gene: 13. The CDR3 extends over 16 amino acids. Germline assignment: CDR1 SNHLY and CDR2 FYNNEI. The CDR3 protein is CASSLSGGGSADTQYF. DNA of the CDR3: TGTGCCAGCAGCCTTTCCGGGGGAGGGAGCGCAGATACGCAGTATTTT.

J is TRBJ1-4 and V is TRBV3-1 (or the pseudogene TRBV3-2), with TRBD1 matching 8 bases. This CDR3 has 14 residues. J gave up 8 bases and V 4 bases, and 6 bases lay outside the gene matches. The germline CDR1 and CDR2 sequences are LGHDT and YNNKEL (reference sequence). CDR3 nucleotides: TGTGCCAGCAGCCGCCAGGGGGCGGGAGAAAAACTGTTTTTT. This encodes CASSRQGAGEKLFF.

In the case of this clone: The junction differs from germline at one of its ends, possibly a read error. Other nucleotide sequences from this sample produce the same CDR3. The V call is TRBV29-1, the J call TRBJ2-7; 7 bases match TRBD2. The CDR3 is 12 amino acids. Germline loops: CDR1 SQVTM, CDR2 ANQGSEA. Here the CDR3 DNA reads TGCAGCGTTGACGGGGGGAGCGACGAGCAGTATTTC. It codes for CSVDGGSDEQYF.

The V gene is TRBV5-1, the J gene TRBJ2-7, with a weak D call TRBD2 (6 bases). CDR3 length: 15 residues. Germline CDR1 and CDR2: SGHRS and YFSETQ. Between the trimmed V and J ends, which lost 6 bases and 1 base, there was a span of 17 bases. In nucleotides, the CDR3 is TGCGCCAGCACCCCGGGAGCCGGCAGATCCTACGAGCAGTACTTC. Residues: CASTPGAGRSYEQYF.

V and J are TRBV9 and TRBJ2-5; 10 bases agree with TRBD2. Germline CDR1 reads SGDLS; CDR2 reads YYNGEE. There are 18 residues in the CDR3. V shed 4 bases and J 2 bases; nucleotides not matched to a gene: 14. Written as DNA, the CDR3 is TGTGCCAGCAGCATCGCGGGAAGGGGACTAGCGTCTCAAGAGACCCAGTACTTC. Residues: CASSIAGRGLASQETQYF.

This clone was picked up one time. The chain couples TRBV2 to TRBJ1-5, with a possible D match to TRBD1 (5 bases). Germline CDR1 reads SNHLY; CDR2 reads FYNNEI. This CDR3 contains 14 residues. Trimming left V 4 bases short and J 8 bases short, with 15 bases between. The CDR3 nucleotides read TGTGCCAGCAGTGCCCGGGGGGTTGGGGAGCCCCAGCATTTT. Protein: CASSARGVGEPQHF. The whole variable domain, filled in from reference TRBV2 and TRBJ1-5, reads EPEVTQTPSHQVTQMGQEVILRCVPISNHLYFYWYRQILGQKVEFLVSFYNNEISEKSEIFDDQFSVERPDGSNFTLKIRSTKLEDSAMYFCASSARGVGEPQHFGDGTRLSIL.

This clone was seen a few times. The DNA for the CDR3 is TGTGCCAGCAGTGATTCGGACACCAATAATTCACCCCTCCACTTT. This sequence encodes CASSDSDTNNSPLHF. The chain employs TRBV2 and TRBJ1-6; maybe TRBD1 (5 bases). The CDR3 has 15 residues. CDR1 is SNHLY and CDR2 is FYNNEI in the germline V gene. Trimming removed 3 bases from V and 5 bases from J, with 11 bases in between.

The chain combines TRBV7-3 with TRBJ2-2; TRBD1 agrees at 7 bases. The CDR3 length is 16 residues. CDR1 is SGHTA and CDR2 is FQGTGA in the germline V gene. V gave up 1 base and J gave up 3 bases; unmatched junction bases: 5. The CDR3 coding sequence is TGTGCCAGCAGCTTAATGGGGCAGGGGGACACCGGGGAGCTGTTTTTT. It encodes CASSLMGQGDTGELFF.

The rearrangement links TRBV6-5 to TRBJ2-2; TRBD2 is a possible D gene (5 bases). V was cut by 6 bases and J by 6 bases, with 11 bases left in between. The CDR3 extends over 13 amino acids. In germline, CDR1 is MNHEY, CDR2 SVGAGI. As DNA, the CDR3 is TGTGCCAGCAGGTTCTCGCGGGCCGGGGAGCTGTTTTTT. Amino acids: CASRFSRAGELFF.

This sequence joins TRBV30 and TRBJ2-1; no definite D call. Germline assignment: CDR1 GTSNPN and CDR2 SVGIG (reference sequence). This CDR3 has 13 residues. V lost 7 bases, J lost 4 bases, and 14 bases lay in between. In nucleotides, the CDR3 is TGTGCCTCCTCGTATGACACATACAATGAGCAGTTCTTC. Its protein is CASSYDTYNEQFF.